One and the same sample provided the 7 T cell receptor beta chains below, sequenced in a study of cytomegalovirus exposure and HLA in healthy donors. PCR was performed using 60 Vbeta and 13 Jbeta primers. This table comes from immunoSEQ multiplex PCR, and its TCRdb copy is limited to in-frame clones, with some not included. The sample consists of 150,000 to 200,000 clones, about four fifths of them appearing once. The sample consisted of PBMCs. The receptor source for this set is a woman aged 40 to 50 in good health and CMV-seronegative.

The chain uses TRBV10-3 and TRBJ1-4; TRBD1 agrees at 12 bases. Trimming at V came to 6 bases and at J to 7 bases, leaving 3 bases not matched to a gene. The CDR3 runs 14 residues. The germline V gene has CDR1 ENHRY and CDR2 SYGVKD. Here the CDR3 reads CAIRRGQGAEKLFF. Written as DNA, the CDR3 is TGTGCCATCAGGAGGGGACAGGGGGCTGAAAAACTGTTTTTT.

V is TRBV15 and J is TRBJ2-7; TRBD2 is a possible D gene (5 bases). The germline gives CDR1 LNHNV, CDR2 YYDKDF (reference sequence). Trimming took 0 bases from V and 2 from J, leaving 14 bases between them. The CDR3 runs to 16 residues. The CDR3, as DNA: TGTGCCACCAGCAGAGAAATCCGGGATTCCCCCTACGAGCAGTACTTC. It encodes CATSREIRDSPYEQYF.

V usage is TRBV7-2 and J usage is TRBJ1-2, with 8 bases that match TRBD1. The CDR3 is made up of 13 amino acids. The junction had 6 bases not matched to a gene; V was cut back by 5 bases and J by 7 bases. Germline values: CDR1 SGHTA, CDR2 FQGNSA. CDR3: CASSVTGGPGYTF. The CDR3 DNA reads TGTGCCAGCAGCGTAACAGGGGGTCCTGGCTACACCTTC.

This chain links TRBV5-1 with TRBJ2-3; possible D gene TRBD1, 6 bases. Trimming shortened V by 0 bases and J by 4 bases, and 12 bases separated the two germline ends. The V gene's germline CDR1 is SGHRS and CDR2 YFSETQ. The CDR3 is 15 amino acids. Here the CDR3 reads CASSLAGQGSDTQYF. The CDR3 DNA reads TGCGCCAGCAGCTTGGCCGGTCAGGGGTCAGATACGCAGTATTTT.

This chain joins TRBV13 and TRBJ2-7, with 16 bases that match TRBD2. CDR1 is PRHDT and CDR2 is FYEKMQ in the germline V gene (reference sequence). This CDR3 region has 14 residues. The CDR3 loop is CASSWGLAGGERYV. CDR3 DNA: TGTGCCAGCAGCTGGGGACTAGCGGGAGGGGAGCGGTACGTC.

The chain recombines TRBV9 with TRBJ1-5, with D unclear. The germline V gene encodes CDR1 SGDLS and CDR2 YYNGEE. V shed 2 bases and J shed 3 bases, with 12 bases lying between them. CDR3 length: 15 residues. CDR3 region: CASSVMGGYNQPQHF. In DNA form, the CDR3 reads TGTGCCAGCAGCGTCATGGGAGGGTACAATCAGCCCCAGCATTTT.

The DNA of the CDR3 is TGTGCCAGTAGTATAAGCCAGGCGAACACCGGGGAGCTGTTTTTT. Its protein product is CASSISQANTGELFF. V usage is TRBV19 and J usage is TRBJ2-2; D remains unclear. The CDR3 runs 15 residues. Between the trimmed V and J ends, which lost 2 bases and 0 bases, there was a span of 7 bases. Germline V gene data show CDR1 as LNHDA and CDR2 as SQIVND (reference sequence). Together with reference TRBV19 and TRBJ2-2, the CDR3 gives the full variable domain: DGGITQSPKYLFRKEGQNVTLSCEQNLNHDAMYWYRQDPGQGLRLIYYSQIVNDFQKGDIAEGYSVSREKKESFPLTVTSAQKNPTAFYLCASSISQANTGELFFGEGSRLTVL.